The clone carrying this TCR beta chain was observed once. The antigen is unknown. Profiling relied on immunoSEQ multiplex PCR, and the TCRdb table lists in-frame clones only, not all of them. The table shows 250,000 to 300,000 clones, with about 86% occurring only once. This specimen belongs to a study of cytomegalovirus exposure and HLA in healthy donors. Study results and caveats: Most TCR sequences were rare, but some public TCRs occurred in many donors.

The V gene's germline CDR1 is MNHEY and CDR2 SVGAGI. The V and J ends lost 6 bases and 2 bases, in that order; junction bases with no gene match: 5. This CDR3 is 14 amino acids long. Input material: PBMCs. This rearrangement joins TRBV6-5 to TRBJ2-3; 7 bases are shared with TRBD1. The clonotype was recovered from a woman aged 18-29 years in good health and CMV-seronegative. The CDR3: CASSPTGPTDTQYF. The CDR3 nucleotides are TGTGCCAGCAGCCCGACAGGGCCCACAGATACGCAGTATTTT.